This T cell receptor beta chain was sequenced during a study of OX40 agonist ivuxolimab in advanced cancers. With baseline, cycle 4 day 1, and cycle 7 day 1 as timepoints, blood was sampled. The assay was immunoSEQ multiplex PCR, and TCRdb's table has in-frame clones only and misses some. The profile shows roughly 18,000 clones, about 90% of them singletons. Regarding the study as a whole: The mean number of expanded clones was higher in CD8+ T cells than in CD4+. Doses of 0.1 to 3.0 mg/kg were accompanied by clonal expansion of CD4+ and CD8+ blood T cells by week 6.

The CDR3 loop spans 13 amino acids. From germline, CDR1 is MNHEY and CDR2 SVGAGI. Trimming shortened V by 8 bases and J by 0 bases, and 10 bases separated the two germline ends. A word on this clone: No antigen is known for it.

The clonotype was recovered from an adult with an advanced solid tumor such as melanoma, head and neck, liver or kidney cancer. V usage is TRBV6-5 and J usage is TRBJ1-1, with D hard to call. The input for sequencing was CD4+ or CD8+ T cells sorted from blood, taken in a trial of the OX40 agonist ivuxolimab. The CDR3 DNA follows: TGTGCCAGCGGGGAACTCATGAACACTGAAGCTTTCTTT. Its protein product is CASGELMNTEAFF.